The clone carrying this T cell receptor (beta chain) was observed once. This CDR3 has 13 residues. With 6 bases removed from V and 3 bases from J, the gap between germline ends came to 13 bases. Germline lookup yields CDR1 SGHRS and CDR2 YFSETQ. This table comes from immunoSEQ multiplex PCR, and its TCRdb copy is limited to in-frame clones, with some not included. The table shows about 54,000 clones, with approximately 79% occurring only once. The data belong to a study of radiotherapy plus CTLA-4 blockade in lung cancer. The clonotype originates from a human donor with non-small cell lung cancer who had a partial response to radiotherapy plus ipilimumab. The genes are TRBV5-1 and TRBJ2-7; D remains unclear. The source was peripheral blood, collected from a patient treated with radiotherapy plus ipilimumab. The CDR3 DNA follows: TGCGCCAGCACTCTTGGAGATTTCTACGAGCAGTACTTC. Translating it yields CASTLGDFYEQYF.